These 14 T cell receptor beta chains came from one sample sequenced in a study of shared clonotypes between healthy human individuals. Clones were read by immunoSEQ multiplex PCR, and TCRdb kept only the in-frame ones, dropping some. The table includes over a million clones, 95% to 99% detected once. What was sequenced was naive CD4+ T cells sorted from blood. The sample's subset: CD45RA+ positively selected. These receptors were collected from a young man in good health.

The CDR3 DNA is TGTGCCAGCAGTGACGTGAGCTCCTACAATGAGCAGTTCTTC. Translation gives CASSDVSSYNEQFF. The genes are TRBV2 and TRBJ2-1; no definite D call. CDR3 length equals 14 residues. V was clipped by 3 bases and J by 0 bases, with 6 bases between them. Germline CDR1 is SNHLY and CDR2 is FYNNEI.

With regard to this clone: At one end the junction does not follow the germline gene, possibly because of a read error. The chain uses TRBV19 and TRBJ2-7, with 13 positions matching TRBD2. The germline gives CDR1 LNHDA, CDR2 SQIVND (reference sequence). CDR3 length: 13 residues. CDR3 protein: CASSIEGTSGMNF. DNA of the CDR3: TGTGCCAGTAGTATAGAGGGGACTAGCGGGATGAACTTC.

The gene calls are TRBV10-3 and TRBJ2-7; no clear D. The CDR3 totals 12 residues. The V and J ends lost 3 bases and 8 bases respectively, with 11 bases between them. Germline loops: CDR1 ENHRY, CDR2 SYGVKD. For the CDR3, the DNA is TGTGCCATCAGTGATGTACCACCGAAGCAGTACTTC. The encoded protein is CAISDVPPKQYF.

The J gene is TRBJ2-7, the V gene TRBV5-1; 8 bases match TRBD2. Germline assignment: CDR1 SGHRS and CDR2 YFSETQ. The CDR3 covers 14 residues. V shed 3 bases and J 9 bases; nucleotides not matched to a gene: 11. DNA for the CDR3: TGCGCCAGCAGCTCCGGGAGGGGACTCCAAGGGCAGTACTTC. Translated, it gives CASSSGRGLQGQYF.

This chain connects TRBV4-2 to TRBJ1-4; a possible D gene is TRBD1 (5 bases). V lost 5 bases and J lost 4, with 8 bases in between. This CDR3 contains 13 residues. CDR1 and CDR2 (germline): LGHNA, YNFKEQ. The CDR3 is CASSRGRNEKLFF. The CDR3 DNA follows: TGTGCCAGCAGCAGGGGCCGTAATGAAAAACTGTTTTTT.

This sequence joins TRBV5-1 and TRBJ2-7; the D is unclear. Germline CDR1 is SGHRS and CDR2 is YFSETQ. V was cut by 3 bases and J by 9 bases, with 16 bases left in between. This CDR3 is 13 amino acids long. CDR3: CASSSEPTTLQYF. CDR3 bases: TGCGCCAGCAGCTCCGAACCTACGACTTTGCAGTACTTC.

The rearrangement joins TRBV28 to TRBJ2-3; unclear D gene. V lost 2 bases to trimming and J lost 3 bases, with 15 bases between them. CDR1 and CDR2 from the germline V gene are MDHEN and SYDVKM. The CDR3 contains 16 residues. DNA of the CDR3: TGTGCCAGCAGTTTACGGTCGTACAGAACTACAGATACGCAGTATTTT. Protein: CASSLRSYRTTDTQYF.

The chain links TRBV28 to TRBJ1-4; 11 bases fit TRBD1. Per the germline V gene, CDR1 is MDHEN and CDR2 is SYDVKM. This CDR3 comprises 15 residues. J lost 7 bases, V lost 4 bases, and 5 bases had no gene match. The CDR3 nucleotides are TGTGCCAGCAGTTGGGGGACAGGGGGTTTTGAAAAACTGTTTTTT. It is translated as CASSWGTGGFEKLFF.

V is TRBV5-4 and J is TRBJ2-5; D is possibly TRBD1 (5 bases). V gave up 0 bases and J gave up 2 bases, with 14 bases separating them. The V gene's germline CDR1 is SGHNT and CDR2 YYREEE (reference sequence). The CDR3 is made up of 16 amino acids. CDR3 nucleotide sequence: TGTGCCAGCAGCTTGGTCAGGGTTAGTGGACAAGAGACCCAGTACTTC. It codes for CASSLVRVSGQETQYF. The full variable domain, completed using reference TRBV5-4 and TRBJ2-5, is ETGVTQSPTHLIKTRGQQVTLRCSSQSGHNTVSWYQQALGQGPQFIFQYYREEENGRGNFPPRFSGLQFPNYSSELNVNALELDDSALYLCASSLVRVSGQETQYFGPGTRLLVL.

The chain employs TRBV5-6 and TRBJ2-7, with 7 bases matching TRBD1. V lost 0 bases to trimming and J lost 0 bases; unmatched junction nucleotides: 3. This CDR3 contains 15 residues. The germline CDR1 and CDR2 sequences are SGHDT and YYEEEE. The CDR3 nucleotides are TGTGCCAGCAGCTTGGGGACAGGCCCCTCCTACGAGCAGTACTTC. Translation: CASSLGTGPSYEQYF. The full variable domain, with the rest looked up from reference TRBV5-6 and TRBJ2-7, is DAGVTQSPTHLIKTRGQQVTLRCSPKSGHDTVSWYQQALGQGPQFIFQYYEEEERQRGNFPDRFSGHQFPNYSSELNVNALLLGDSALYLCASSLGTGPSYEQYFGPGTRLTVT.

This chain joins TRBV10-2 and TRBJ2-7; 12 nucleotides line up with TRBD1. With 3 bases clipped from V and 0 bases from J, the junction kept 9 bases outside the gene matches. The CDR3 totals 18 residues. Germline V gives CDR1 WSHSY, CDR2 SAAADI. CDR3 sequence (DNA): TGCGCCAGCAGTGAAATATGGGACAGGGGGCCCAGCTCCTACGAGCAGTACTTC. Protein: CASSEIWDRGPSSYEQYF.

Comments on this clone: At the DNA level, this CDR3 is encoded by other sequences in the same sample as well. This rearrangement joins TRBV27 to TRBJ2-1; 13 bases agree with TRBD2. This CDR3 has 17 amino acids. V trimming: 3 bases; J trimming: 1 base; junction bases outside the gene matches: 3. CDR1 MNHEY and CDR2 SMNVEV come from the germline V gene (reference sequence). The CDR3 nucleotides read TGTGCCAGCAGTTTGCGACTAGCGGGAGGTTCCTACAATGAGCAGTTCTTC. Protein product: CASSLRLAGGSYNEQFF.

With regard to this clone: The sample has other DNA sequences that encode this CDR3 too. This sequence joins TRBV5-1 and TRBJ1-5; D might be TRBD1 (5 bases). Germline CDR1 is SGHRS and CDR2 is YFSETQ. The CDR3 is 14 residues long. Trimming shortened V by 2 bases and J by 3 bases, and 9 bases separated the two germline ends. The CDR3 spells CASSFGTPNQPQHF. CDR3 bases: TGCGCCAGCAGCTTCGGGACGCCCAATCAGCCCCAGCATTTT.

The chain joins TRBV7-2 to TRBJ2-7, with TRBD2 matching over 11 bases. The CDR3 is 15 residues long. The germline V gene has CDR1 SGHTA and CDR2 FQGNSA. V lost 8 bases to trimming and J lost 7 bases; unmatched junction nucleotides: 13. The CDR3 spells CASGPKLAGVGEQYF. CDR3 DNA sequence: TGTGCCAGCGGACCCAAACTAGCGGGAGTTGGTGAGCAGTACTTC.